This T cell receptor beta chain appears in the sequencing data of a study of blood T cell repertoires in COVID-19. Study-level information: Samples taken during acute and convalescent COVID-19 were collected in the United States, Italy and Spain.

The germline V gene encodes CDR1 SGHTA and CDR2 FQGTGA. With 2 bases removed from V and 3 bases from J, the gap between germline ends came to 7 bases. The CDR3 has 13 amino acids. Profiling relied on immunoSEQ multiplex PCR, and the TCRdb table lists in-frame clones only, not all of them. The table has more than 80,000 clones, about 80% seen once. The specimen was peripheral blood. The rearrangement links TRBV7-3 to TRBJ2-5, with D perhaps matching TRBD2 (6 bases). The sequence was collected from a woman between 65 and 79 years old with acute or convalescent COVID-19. The CDR3 is CASSLGGEETQYF. CDR3 nucleotides: TGTGCCAGCAGCTTAGGAGGGGAAGAGACCCAGTACTTC.